The T cell receptor (beta chain) under discussion was sequenced for a study of T cell responses to AZD1222 COVID-19 vaccine. As concerns this clone: Antigen specificity is unknown.

The CDR3 has 20 amino acids. With 4 bases clipped from V and 4 bases from J, the junction kept 20 bases outside the gene matches. Germline loops: CDR1 SGHRS, CDR2 YFSETQ. Study-wide results and caveats: Targets within unmutated variant regions were reportedly found for nearly half of spike-specific TCRs. Spike-specific TCR breadth rose after two AZD1222 doses, and depth rose as well. Spike was spanned by vaccine-associated CD4 TCRs, which were dominant at 160-218 and 743-854.

The table came from immunoSEQ multiplex PCR; TCRdb's copy has only in-frame clones and leaves some out. The sample carries around 120,000 clones, roughly nine tenths recorded once. The starting material was peripheral blood, obtained on day 0 of AZD1222 vaccination. This rearrangement joins TRBV5-1 to TRBJ2-2, with TRBD1 matching 9 bases. The receptor was isolated from an adult in good health. The CDR3, as DNA: TGCGCCAGCAGCCTAAATCCGTTACACAGGGGGCTCTGGGGCACCGGGGAGCTGTTTTTT. It specifies CASSLNPLHRGLWGTGELFF.